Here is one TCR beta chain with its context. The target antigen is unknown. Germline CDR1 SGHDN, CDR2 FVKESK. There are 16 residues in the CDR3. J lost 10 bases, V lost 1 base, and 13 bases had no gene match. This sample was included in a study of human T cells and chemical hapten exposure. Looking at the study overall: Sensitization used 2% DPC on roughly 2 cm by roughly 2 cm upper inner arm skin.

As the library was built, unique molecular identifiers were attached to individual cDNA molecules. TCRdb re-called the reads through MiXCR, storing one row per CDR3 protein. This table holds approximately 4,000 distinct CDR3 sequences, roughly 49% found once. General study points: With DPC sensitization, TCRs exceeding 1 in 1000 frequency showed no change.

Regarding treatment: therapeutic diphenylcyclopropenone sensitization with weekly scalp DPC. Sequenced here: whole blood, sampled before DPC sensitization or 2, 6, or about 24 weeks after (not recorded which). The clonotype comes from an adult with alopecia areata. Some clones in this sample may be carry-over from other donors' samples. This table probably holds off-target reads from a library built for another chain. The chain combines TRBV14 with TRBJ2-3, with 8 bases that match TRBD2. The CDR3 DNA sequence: TGTGCCAGCAGCCAAGCGTTGGGAGTAGCGGGGTACGCGCAGTATTTT. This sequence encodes CASSQALGVAGYAQYF. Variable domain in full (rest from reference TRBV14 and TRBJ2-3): EAGVTQFPSHSVIEKGQTVTLRCDPISGHDNLYWYRRVMGKEIKFLLHFVKESKQDESGMPNNRFLAERTGGTYSTLKVQPAELEDSGVYFCASSQALGVAGYAQYFGPGTRLTVL.